This T cell receptor (beta chain) appears in the sequencing data of a study of T cell changes during pregnancy in multiple sclerosis. This CDR3 is built from 16 residues. V was pared by 3 bases and J by 15 bases, with 18 bases of the junction left unmatched. The V gene's germline CDR1 is LGHNA and CDR2 YNFKEQ. Only in-frame clones appear in the TCRdb table, and some are missing; sequencing was by immunoSEQ multiplex PCR. This table has tens of thousands of clones, 90% appearing once. This clone was recorded once. The sequence was collected from a female donor in good health, enrolled as a control in a pregnancy study. Sequenced material: peripheral blood, taken in the first trimester of pregnancy. The chain uses TRBV4-2 and TRBJ1-5; 9 bases line up with TRBD1. The CDR3 sequence is CASSQGFAGTGSPRHF. CDR3 nucleotide sequence: TGTGCCAGCAGCCAGGGATTCGCGGGGACAGGGTCCCCTCGGCATTTT.